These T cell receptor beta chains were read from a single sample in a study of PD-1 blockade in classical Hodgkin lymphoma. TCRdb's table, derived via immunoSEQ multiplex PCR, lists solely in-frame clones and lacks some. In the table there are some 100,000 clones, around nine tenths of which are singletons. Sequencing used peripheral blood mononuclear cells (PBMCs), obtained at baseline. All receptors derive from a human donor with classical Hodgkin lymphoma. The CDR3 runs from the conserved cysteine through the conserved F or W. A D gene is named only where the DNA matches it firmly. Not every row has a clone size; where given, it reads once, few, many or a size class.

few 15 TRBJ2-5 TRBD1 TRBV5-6 CASSSGQGLKETQYF TGTGCCAGCAGCTCGGGACAGGGACTAAAAGAGACCCAGTACTTC
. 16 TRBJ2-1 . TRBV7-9 CASSLARATAYNEQFF TGTGCCAGCAGCTTAGCGCGTGCTACTGCATACAATGAGCAGTTCTTC
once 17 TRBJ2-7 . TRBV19 CASSIWTPSKNTYEQYF TGTGCCAGTAGTATTTGGACACCTTCTAAAAATACCTACGAGCAGTACTTC
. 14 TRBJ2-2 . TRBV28 CASSQYSDRGELFF TGTGCCAGCAGTCAATATTCGGACCGCGGGGAGCTGTTTTTT
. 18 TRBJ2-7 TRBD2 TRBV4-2 CASSQETSGRLGAYEQYF TGTGCCAGCAGCCAGGAGACTAGCGGGAGGTTGGGCGCCTACGAGCAGTACTTC
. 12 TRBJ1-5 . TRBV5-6 CASSLINQPQHF TGTGCCAGCAGCTTAATCAATCAGCCCCAGCATTTT
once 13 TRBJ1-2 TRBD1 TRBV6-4 CASSLQGAGGYTF TGTGCCAGCAGTCTACAGGGGGCAGGTGGCTACACCTTC
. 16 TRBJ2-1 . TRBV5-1 CASSPDGVGSYNEQFF TGCGCCAGCAGCCCTGACGGGGTGGGTTCCTACAATGAGCAGTTCTTC
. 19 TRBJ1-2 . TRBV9 CASSVDPAETENDEVSHTF TGTGCCAGCAGCGTAGATCCGGCGGAAACGGAGAATGACGAGGTATCCCACACCTTC
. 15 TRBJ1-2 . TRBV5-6 CASSSRTPANYGYTF TGTGCCAGCAGCTCACGGACCCCCGCGAACTATGGCTACACCTTC
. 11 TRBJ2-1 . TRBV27 CASSLLDEQFF TGTGCCAGCAGTTTATTGGATGAGCAGTTCTTC
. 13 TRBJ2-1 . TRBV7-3 CASSLDTNNEQFF TGTGCCAGCAGCTTGGATACTAACAATGAGCAGTTCTTC
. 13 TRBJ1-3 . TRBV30 CAWNPFSGNTIYF TGTGCCTGGAACCCGTTTAGTGGGAACACCATATATTTT
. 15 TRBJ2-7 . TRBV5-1 CASSLSGAPTYEQYF TGCGCCAGCAGCTTGTCAGGGGCCCCCACCTACGAGCAGTACTTC
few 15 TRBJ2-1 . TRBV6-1 CASSVDVDSYNEQFF TGTGCCAGCAGTGTAGACGTGGACAGTTACAATGAGCAGTTCTTC
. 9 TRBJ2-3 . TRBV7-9 CATLDTQYF TGTGCCACCCTCGATACGCAGTATTTT
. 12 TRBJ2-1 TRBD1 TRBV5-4 CASSDRGNEQFF TGTGCCAGCAGCGACAGGGGAAATGAGCAGTTCTTC
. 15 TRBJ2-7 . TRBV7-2 CASSLFGSVSYEQYF TGTGCCAGCAGCTTATTCGGGTCGGTCTCCTACGAGCAGTACTTC
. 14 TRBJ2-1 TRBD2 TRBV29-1 CSVETSGSGNEQFF TGCAGCGTGGAGACTAGCGGGTCGGGCAATGAGCAGTTCTTC